The 17 T cell receptor beta chains given below trace back to one sample, sequenced in a study of cytomegalovirus exposure and HLA in healthy donors. The PCR employed 60 Vbeta primers together with 13 Jbeta primers. The assay was immunoSEQ multiplex PCR, and TCRdb's table has in-frame clones only and misses some. This sample has about 180,000 clones; roughly 79% occur once, and the top ten carry roughly 4.9%. The sequencing input was PBMCs. These receptors were obtained from a woman aged 18-30 years in good health and CMV-seropositive.

This rearrangement joins TRBV7-9 to TRBJ1-2; D unresolved. From germline, CDR1 is SEHNR and CDR2 FQNEAQ (reference sequence). The CDR3 loop spans 13 amino acids. V was pared by 4 bases and J by 8 bases, with 14 bases between. The CDR3 sequence is CASSSGYIEGYTF. The DNA for the CDR3 is TGTGCCAGCAGCTCGGGGTACATAGAGGGCTACACCTTC.

This clone was seen only once. V usage is TRBV4-3 and J usage is TRBJ2-2, with D uncertain. From germline, CDR1 is LGHNA and CDR2 YSLEER. This CDR3 is built from 16 residues. V lost 3 bases and J lost 4, with 15 bases in between. CDR3 sequence reads: CASSHSPRISTGELFF. CDR3 nucleotides: TGCGCCAGCAGCCATTCCCCTCGTATCAGCACCGGGGAGCTGTTTTTT.

This clone was observed once. The rearrangement links TRBV19 to TRBJ2-5, with 7 bases that match TRBD1. J gave up 7 bases and V 5 bases, and 7 bases lay outside the gene matches. The germline V gene has CDR1 LNHDA and CDR2 SQIVND (reference sequence). The CDR3 length is 13 residues. The CDR3 DNA is TGTGCCAGTAGTGGGACAGCTGCGCTGACCCAGTACTTC. It yields the protein CASSGTAALTQYF. The full variable domain, in which reference TRBV19 and TRBJ2-5 provide the parts outside the CDR3, is DGGITQSPKYLFRKEGQNVTLSCEQNLNHDAMYWYRQDPGQGLRLIYYSQIVNDFQKGDIAEGYSVSREKKESFPLTVTSAQKNPTAFYLCASSGTAALTQYFGPGTRLLVL.

The chain employs TRBV15 and TRBJ2-1, with TRBD2 matching over 8 bases. With 1 base clipped from V and 4 bases from J, the junction kept 3 bases outside the gene matches. The CDR3 contains 15 residues. CDR1 and CDR2 (germline): LNHNV, YYDKDF (reference sequence). This CDR3 reads CATSRASGGYNEQFF. Written as DNA, the CDR3 is TGTGCCACCAGCAGAGCCTCGGGGGGGTACAATGAGCAGTTCTTC.

A single count supports this clone. The gene calls are TRBV27 and TRBJ1-5; 10 bases map to TRBD1. Germline CDR1 reads MNHEY; CDR2 reads SMNVEV (reference sequence). J was trimmed by 1 base and V by 5 bases; bases with no gene match: 5. The CDR3 is made up of 16 amino acids. CDR3 sequence: CASSPMTGGSNQPQHF. The CDR3 DNA is TGTGCCAGCAGTCCGATGACAGGGGGCAGCAATCAGCCCCAGCATTTT.

This rearrangement joins TRBV7-7 to TRBJ2-2; D is unresolved. The CDR3 sequence is 15 residues long. The germline gives CDR1 SSHAT, CDR2 FNYEAQ (reference sequence). V gave up 2 bases and J gave up 2 bases, with 9 bases separating them. DNA for the CDR3: TGTGCCAGCAGCTTATTCGCGACAAACACCGGGGAGCTGTTTTTT. As protein: CASSLFATNTGELFF.

The CDR3 protein is CAISAQDYTYEQYF. The CDR3 DNA is TGTGCCATCAGTGCCCAGGACTATACATACGAGCAGTACTTC. The chain employs TRBV10-3 and TRBJ2-7; D may be TRBD2 (6 bases). This CDR3 region has 14 residues. Looked up from germline, CDR1 is ENHRY and CDR2 is SYGVKD. V was clipped by 4 bases and J by 4 bases, with 14 bases between them.

The chain joins TRBV25-1 to TRBJ1-6; D gene unclear. The CDR3 covers 14 residues. Trimming cost V 3 bases and J 10 bases, with 13 bases left between them. From germline, CDR1 is MGHDK and CDR2 SYGVNS. The CDR3 loop reads CASSDLNERSPLHF. Written as DNA, the CDR3 is TGTGCCAGCAGTGATTTGAACGAACGGTCACCCCTCCACTTT.

The chain couples TRBV5-5 to TRBJ1-6, with a possible D match to TRBD1 (5 bases). CDR3 length: 16 residues. Germline CDR1 SGHKS, CDR2 YYEKEE (reference sequence). Trimming took 4 bases from V and 9 from J, leaving 20 bases between them. CDR3 amino acids: CASSPARAGSISPLHF. In nucleotides, the CDR3 is TGTGCCAGCAGCCCCGCCCGCGCAGGGTCGATTTCACCCCTCCACTTT. Using reference TRBV5-5 and TRBJ1-6 for the parts outside the CDR3, the full variable domain is DAGVTQSPTHLIKTRGQQVTLRCSPISGHKSVSWYQQVLGQGPQFIFQYYEKEERGRGNFPDRFSARQFPNYSSELNVNALLLGDSALYLCASSPARAGSISPLHFGNGTRLTVT.

This chain uses TRBV6-5 with TRBJ1-6; D unresolved. Trimming took 6 bases from V and 5 from J, leaving 11 bases between them. Looked up from germline, CDR1 is MNHEY and CDR2 is SVGAGI. The CDR3 totals 14 residues. CDR3 in amino acids: CASRPGEDNSPLHF. In DNA, the CDR3 is TGTGCCAGCAGACCCGGGGAGGATAATTCACCCCTCCACTTT.

This chain links TRBV11-2 with TRBJ2-7; D is unresolved. The CDR3 runs 13 residues. V was cut by 4 bases and J by 1 base, with 8 bases left in between. Germline V gives CDR1 SGHAT, CDR2 FQNNGV. CDR3 bases: TGTGCCAGCAGCTACACCCTGTCCTACGAGCAGTACTTC. Residues: CASSYTLSYEQYF.

This chain uses TRBV4-1 with TRBJ2-3, with 10 bases that match TRBD2. V lost 3 bases, J lost 1 base, and 10 bases stayed unmatched. CDR1 is MGHRA and CDR2 is YSYEKL in the germline V gene. This CDR3 comprises 18 residues. As DNA, the CDR3 is TGCGCCAGCAGCCAGGGACTAGCGCTCTTGCTTGGCACAGATACGCAGTATTTT. It is translated as CASSQGLALLLGTDTQYF.

The V and J genes are TRBV5-1 and TRBJ1-1, with a possible D match to TRBD1 (6 bases). Germline-derived CDR1 and CDR2 are SGHRS and YFSETQ. This CDR3 contains 13 residues. Trimming stripped 1 base from V and 6 bases from J, with 10 bases between. The CDR3 sequence: CASSLRGGAEAFF. CDR3 DNA sequence: TGCGCCAGCAGCTTGAGGGGGGGCGCTGAAGCTTTCTTT.

The chain couples TRBV11-2 to TRBJ1-5; 7 bases fit TRBD1. V dropped 2 bases and J dropped 7; count of bases not matched to a gene: 11. Germline-derived CDR1 and CDR2 are SGHAT and FQNNGV. The CDR3 has 16 residues. CDR3 DNA sequence: TGTGCCAGCAGCTTAAACCCACTGACAGGGCTCCAGCCCCAGCATTTT. It is translated as CASSLNPLTGLQPQHF.

The chain employs TRBV30 and TRBJ1-2; unclear D gene. CDR1 and CDR2 from the germline V gene are GTSNPN and SVGIG (reference sequence). This CDR3 region has 13 residues. V lost 0 bases, J lost 6 bases, and 11 bases lay in between. The CDR3 DNA is TGTGCCTGGAGTGTCGGAGGGAACAATGGCTACACCTTC. The encoded protein is CAWSVGGNNGYTF.

The chain has TRBV7-7 and TRBJ2-5; D unresolved. Germline V gene data show CDR1 as SSHAT and CDR2 as FNYEAQ (reference sequence). V lost 3 bases to trimming and J lost 1 base, with 12 bases between them. The CDR3 sequence is 15 residues long. CDR3 loop: CASSFGRQVQETQYF. The CDR3 region has the DNA TGTGCCAGCAGCTTTGGAAGACAAGTCCAAGAGACCCAGTACTTC. The variable domain in full, with the rest retrieved from reference TRBV7-7 and TRBJ2-5, is GAGVSQSPRYKVTKRGQDVTLRCDPISSHATLYWYQQALGQGPEFLTYFNYEAQPDKSGLPSDRFSAERPEGSISTLTIQRTEQRDSAMYRCASSFGRQVQETQYFGPGTRLLVL.

This rearrangement joins TRBV4-1 to TRBJ2-3; D is unclear. Germline assignment: CDR1 MGHRA and CDR2 YSYEKL. The CDR3 extends over 19 amino acids. With 0 bases removed from V and 0 bases from J, the gap between germline ends came to 19 bases. The DNA for the CDR3 is TGCGCCAGCAGCCAAGATTTATACGGTAGCACTCCTAGCACAGATACGCAGTATTTT. Residues: CASSQDLYGSTPSTDTQYF.